Listed below are T cell receptor beta chains from one sample, sequenced in a study of cytomegalovirus exposure and HLA in healthy donors. TCRdb keeps only in-frame clones here, not all; method: immunoSEQ multiplex PCR. The sample includes fewer than 200,000 clones, roughly four fifths of them seen just once. The sequencing input was PBMCs. These receptors all stem from a man aged 50 to 60 in good health and CMV-seronegative. The CDR3 runs from the conserved cysteine through the conserved F or W. The order of the fields is J gene, D gene, clone size, V gene, CDR3 protein, CDR3 DNA. D genes are given only for firm matches. Clone size appears in some rows only: once, few, many, or a class for an expanded clone.

J: TRBJ1-5
D: .
size: .
V: TRBV16
CDR3: CASSQTGLINQPQHF
DNA: TGTGCCAGCAGCCAAACGGGACTTATTAATCAGCCCCAGCATTTT

J: TRBJ2-7
D: .
size: .
V: TRBV5-4
CDR3: CASSILMGDIYEQYF
DNA: TGTGCCAGCAGCATCCTGATGGGAGACATCTACGAGCAGTACTTC

J: TRBJ1-4
D: .
size: .
V: TRBV15
CDR3: CATSRDRGSEKLFF
DNA: TGTGCCACCAGCAGAGACAGAGGGAGTGAAAAACTGTTTTTT

J: TRBJ1-2
D: .
size: .
V: TRBV6-5
CDR3: CASSEVQLYGYTF
DNA: TGTGCCAGCAGTGAAGTACAGCTCTATGGCTACACCTTC

J: TRBJ2-7
D: TRBD2
size: .
V: TRBV14
CDR3: CASSQRTSGRPNYEQYF
DNA: TGTGCCAGCAGCCAAAGGACTAGCGGGAGGCCCAACTACGAGCAGTACTTC

J: TRBJ2-5
D: .
size: .
V: TRBV9
CDR3: CASSVAGLGQETQYF
DNA: TGTGCCAGCAGCGTAGCGGGACTTGGCCAAGAGACCCAGTACTTC

J: TRBJ2-7
D: TRBD2
size: .
V: TRBV13
CDR3: CASSFWGGGLYEQYF
DNA: TGTGCCAGCAGCTTCTGGGGGGGAGGCCTCTACGAGCAGTACTTC

J: TRBJ2-7
D: TRBD2
size: .
V: TRBV5-8
CDR3: CASSGGLAGPYEQYF
DNA: TGTGCCAGCAGCGGGGGACTAGCGGGCCCCTACGAGCAGTACTTC

J: TRBJ2-1
D: .
size: .
V: TRBV5-1
CDR3: CASSLNFRRNEQFF
DNA: TGCGCCAGCAGCCTTAACTTCAGGCGCAATGAGCAGTTCTTC

J: TRBJ1-2
D: .
size: .
V: TRBV7-2
CDR3: CASSLQPLANYGYTF
DNA: TGTGCCAGCAGCTTACAACCGCTAGCTAACTATGGCTACACCTTC

J: TRBJ2-1
D: TRBD1
size: .
V: TRBV15
CDR3: CATSPGGAGYNEQFF
DNA: TGTGCCACCAGCCCAGGGGGCGCGGGTTACAATGAGCAGTTCTTC

J: TRBJ2-3
D: TRBD2
size: .
V: TRBV5-1
CDR3: CASSLATTSGSTDTQYF
DNA: TGCGCCAGCAGCTTGGCCACGACTAGCGGTAGCACAGATACGCAGTATTTT

J: TRBJ2-1
D: TRBD1
size: .
V: TRBV18
CDR3: CASSPRTGGDEQFF
DNA: TGTGCCAGCTCACCGCGGACAGGGGGGGATGAGCAGTTCTTC

J: TRBJ2-7
D: .
size: .
V: TRBV7-9
CDR3: CASSLGLNSYEQYF
DNA: TGTGCCAGCAGCTTAGGACTAAACTCCTACGAGCAGTACTTC

J: TRBJ2-5
D: TRBD2
size: .
V: TRBV18
CDR3: CASSRTSGRGETQYF
DNA: TGTGCCAGCTCACGGACTAGCGGGAGAGGGGAGACCCAGTACTTC

J: TRBJ1-4
D: .
size: .
V: TRBV6-6
CDR3: CASSSLEKLFF
DNA: TGTGCCAGCAGTTCCCTCGAAAAACTGTTTTTT

J: TRBJ2-5
D: TRBD2
size: .
V: TRBV5-1
CDR3: CASSLDGGDGKTQYF
DNA: TGCGCCAGCAGCTTGGACGGGGGGGATGGAAAGACCCAGTACTTC

J: TRBJ1-4
D: TRBD1
size: .
V: TRBV18
CDR3: CASSPPGQRATNEKLFF
DNA: TGTGCCAGCTCACCACCGGGACAGCGAGCAACTAATGAAAAACTGTTTTTT

J: TRBJ1-3
D: .
size: .
V: TRBV5-1
CDR3: CASSPGDSSGNTIYF
DNA: TGCGCCAGCAGCCCAGGAGACAGCTCTGGAAACACCATATATTTT

J: TRBJ2-1
D: TRBD2
size: .
V: TRBV25-1
CDR3: CASSESWGLPYNEQFF
DNA: TGTGCCAGCAGTGAATCCTGGGGACTACCCTACAATGAGCAGTTCTTC

J: TRBJ2-7
D: TRBD2
size: few
V: TRBV5-1
CDR3: CASSRLAGRIYEQYF
DNA: TGCGCCAGCTCCCGACTAGCGGGGCGAATCTACGAGCAGTACTTC

J: TRBJ1-1
D: .
size: .
V: TRBV5-1
CDR3: CASSLGWQGFAEAFF
DNA: TGCGCCAGCAGCTTGGGGTGGCAGGGGTTCGCTGAAGCTTTCTTT